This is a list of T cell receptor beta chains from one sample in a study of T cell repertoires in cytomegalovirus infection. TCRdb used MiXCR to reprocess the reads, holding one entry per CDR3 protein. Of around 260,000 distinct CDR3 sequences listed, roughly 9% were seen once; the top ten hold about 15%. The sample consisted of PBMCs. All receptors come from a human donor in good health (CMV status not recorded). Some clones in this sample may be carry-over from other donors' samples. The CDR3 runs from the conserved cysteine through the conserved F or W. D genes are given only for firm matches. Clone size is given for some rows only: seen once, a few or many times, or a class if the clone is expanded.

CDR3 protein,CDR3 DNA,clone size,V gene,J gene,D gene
CASSLGQLYGYTF,TGTGCCAGCAGCTTAGGCCAGCTCTATGGCTACACCTTC,many,TRBV7-2,TRBJ1-2,-
CASRRPGGASSEQYF,TGTGCCAGCAGGCGGCCAGGGGGCGCGTCCTCCGAGCAGTACTTC,few,TRBV11-2,TRBJ2-7,TRBD1
CASSWTRDRGLFF,TGTGCCAGCAGCTGGACCCGGGACAGGGGGCTGTTTTTT,many,TRBV7-2,TRBJ2-2,TRBD1
CASLLGTTNTGELFF,TGCGCCAGCCTACTCGGGACTACCAACACCGGGGAGCTGTTTTTT,-,TRBV5-1,TRBJ2-2,TRBD2
CASSPRTGSSYEQYF,TGTGCCAGCAGTCCCAGGACAGGCAGCTCCTACGAGCAGTACTTC,few,TRBV27,TRBJ2-7,TRBD1
CASSRGGAGNGYTF,TGTGCCAGCAGCCGAGGGGGCGCCGGGAATGGCTACACCTTC,few,TRBV4-2,TRBJ1-2,TRBD1
CASSLAGTDYNEQFF,TGCGCCAGCAGCTTGGCCGGGACAGACTACAATGAGCAGTTCTTC,-,TRBV5-1,TRBJ2-1,TRBD1
CAWGPGGGNTIYF,TGTGCCTGGGGCCCAGGGGGTGGAAACACCATATATTTT,few,TRBV30,TRBJ1-3,TRBD1
CASKNPENTEAFF,TGTGCCAGCAAGAACCCAGAGAACACTGAAGCTTTCTTT,many,TRBV2,TRBJ1-1,-
CASSYEVPRGYTF,TGTGCCAGCAGTTACGAAGTACCTAGGGGCTACACCTTC,-,TRBV6-5,TRBJ1-2,-
CASSLAPGQGVWTEAFF,TGTGCCAGCAGCTTAGCCCCCGGACAGGGCGTATGGACTGAAGCTTTCTTT,-,TRBV7-9,TRBJ1-1,TRBD1
CASSSDSGIRNEQFF,TGTGCCAGCAGCTCAGATTCGGGGATTCGCAATGAGCAGTTCTTC,many,TRBV7-2,TRBJ2-1,-
CASSLVAGTPSGNTIYF,TGTGCCAGCAGCTTAGTAGCAGGGACCCCATCTGGAAACACCATATATTTT,few,TRBV7-2,TRBJ1-3,-
CASSSVDRLFF,TGTGCCAGCAGTTCCGTGGACAGACTGTTTTTT,many,TRBV28,TRBJ1-4,-
CASSQDYGEAFF,TGTGCCAGCAGCCAAGATTACGGAGAAGCTTTCTTT,few,TRBV14,TRBJ1-1,-
CASSTTAAAKNIQYF,TGTGCCAGCAGTACGACAGCCGCGGCCAAAAACATTCAGTACTTC,-,TRBV28,TRBJ2-4,-
CSARVGGNTGELFF,TGCAGTGCTAGAGTCGGGGGGAACACCGGGGAGCTGTTTTTT,few,TRBV20-1,TRBJ2-2,-
CASMAPTNEKLFF,TGTGCCAGCATGGCTCCAACTAATGAAAAACTGTTTTTT,-,TRBV12-3/TRBV12-4,TRBJ1-4,-
CASSLDPRPGLETWWDLTDTQYF,TGTGCCAGCAGTTTAGACCCCCGCCCGGGACTGGAGACTTGGTGGGACCTCACAGATACGCAGTATTTT,few,TRBV28,TRBJ2-3,-
CASRPGQGRSPLHF,TGTGCCAGCAGGCCGGGACAGGGGAGATCACCCCTCCACTTT,-,TRBV28,TRBJ1-6,TRBD1
CASRLRGSDYEQYF,TGTGCCAGCAGACTCCGTGGTAGCGACTACGAGCAGTACTTC,few,TRBV7-2,TRBJ2-7,-
CASSVLGSRGRGQPQHF,TGTGCCAGCAGTGTTCTGGGCAGCAGGGGGCGCGGTCAGCCCCAGCATTTT,many,TRBV2,TRBJ1-5,TRBD1
CASSLRDRARETQYF,TGTGCCAGCAGCTTAAGGGACAGGGCGAGGGAGACCCAGTACTTC,many,TRBV7-2,TRBJ2-5,TRBD1
CASSVDREQPQHF,TGTGCCAGCAGTGTGGACAGGGAACAGCCCCAGCATTTT,-,TRBV28,TRBJ1-5,TRBD1
CASSREGEAFF,TGTGCCAGCAGCAGGGAGGGTGAAGCTTTCTTT,-,TRBV7-2,TRBJ1-1,-
CASSSRGDRNTIYF,TGTGCCAGCAGCTCGAGAGGAGATCGAAACACCATATATTTT,many,TRBV7-8,TRBJ1-3,-
CASSLERQGLGYGYTF,TGTGCCAGCAGCTTGGAGAGACAGGGTCTTGGATATGGCTACACCTTC,-,TRBV5-5,TRBJ1-2,TRBD1
CASSPTTGELFF,TGTGCCAGCAGCCCCACAACAGGGGAGCTGTTTTTT,many,TRBV7-8,TRBJ2-2,-
CAIRPETGNTIYF,TGTGCCATCCGCCCGGAGACTGGAAACACCATATATTTT,many,TRBV10-3,TRBJ1-3,-
CASSSHSYEQYF,TGTGCCAGCAGTTCACATTCCTACGAGCAGTACTTC,many,TRBV6-2/TRBV6-3,TRBJ2-7,-
CASSREYPGAYEQYF,TGTGCCAGCAGTAGGGAATACCCCGGGGCGTACGAGCAGTACTTC,many,TRBV25-1,TRBJ2-7,-
CATHDQPQHF,TGTGCCACTCATGATCAGCCCCAGCATTTT,few,TRBV28,TRBJ1-5,-
CASTIGLGKVNEQFF,TGTGCCAGCACCATCGGACTAGGGAAGGTCAATGAGCAGTTCTTC,few,TRBV28,TRBJ2-1,TRBD2
CASKEGLTGEQYF,TGTGCCAGCAAAGAGGGCCTAACGGGGGAGCAGTACTTC,many,TRBV28,TRBJ2-7,-
CASSFGGVAEAFF,TGTGCCAGCAGCTTTGGGGGCGTCGCTGAAGCTTTCTTT,many,TRBV11-2,TRBJ1-1,-
CASSLATGGNAVYEQFF,TGTGCCAGCAGTCTCGCGACGGGGGGAAACGCGGTTTATGAGCAGTTCTTC,many,TRBV28,TRBJ2-1,TRBD2
CASSFGTHPDTQYF,TGTGCCAGCAGCTTCGGGACTCATCCAGATACGCAGTATTTT,-,TRBV7-6,TRBJ2-3,-
CASSPLTTGRTEAFF,TGTGCCAGCAGCCCTTTAACCACAGGGAGGACTGAAGCTTTCTTT,many,TRBV28,TRBJ1-1,-
CASSRSGPSYEQYF,TGTGCCAGCAGCCGTAGCGGGCCCTCCTACGAGCAGTACTTC,-,TRBV3-1,TRBJ2-7,TRBD2
CATSDFLSGINTQYF,TGTGCCACCAGTGATTTCTTGTCGGGGATCAATACGCAGTATTTT,many,TRBV24-1,TRBJ2-3,-
CASSMRRPKRELFF,TGTGCCAGTAGTATGAGGCGGCCGAAGAGGGAACTGTTTTTT,many,TRBV19,TRBJ1-4,-
CASSLTGLGGYTF,TGTGCCAGCAGCTTGACCGGACTTGGAGGCTACACCTTC,medium-sized,TRBV7-2,TRBJ1-2,-